Presented here are 10 T cell receptor beta chains from one specimen sequenced in a study of CD8 T cells in ankylosing spondylitis. TCRdb reprocessed the 5' RACE reads via MiXCR and lists one record per CDR3 protein. The sample includes about 360,000 distinct CDR3 sequences, roughly 20% of them seen just once. The specimen sequenced was blood, either unsorted or a sorted T cell fraction (not recorded which). These receptors came from a male donor with ankylosing spondylitis or in good health (not recorded which).

As regards this clonotype: An end of the junction differs from the germline gene, which may be a read error. V gene TRBV6-4 combines with J gene TRBJ1-1, with no clear D. Germline values: CDR1 MRHNA, CDR2 SNTAGT. This CDR3 has 14 amino acids. The CDR3 spells CASSDGEANTEASF. Here the CDR3 DNA reads TGTGCCAGCAGTGACGGGGAGGCGAACACTGAAGCTTCCTTT.

This clonotype came up a few times. CDR3 coding DNA: TGTGCCAGCAGAGGGGACAGCCCACGTGAGACCCAGTACTTC. This sequence encodes CASRGDSPRETQYF. The chain combines TRBV6-1 with TRBJ2-5, with TRBD1 identical over 7 bases. This CDR3 contains 14 residues. Germline V lookup: CDR1 MNHNS, CDR2 SASEGT. Trimming cost V 6 bases and J 5 bases; bases outside gene matches: 9.

About this clonotype itself: One end of the junction does not line up with germline, which may come from a read error. The chain is built from TRBV6-1 and TRBJ2-5, with 8 bases aligning to TRBD1. CDR3 size: 17 residues. Germline CDR1 is MNHNS and CDR2 is SASEGT. The CDR3 DNA follows: TGTGCCATCAGTGAAGCGAGAAGGACAGGGAGACAAGAGACCCAGTACTTC. Amino acid sequence: CAISEARRTGRQETQYF.

V is TRBV5-6 and J is TRBJ2-7, with D uncertain. With 1 base removed from V and 2 bases from J, the gap between germline ends came to 10 bases. Germline V gene data show CDR1 as SGHDT and CDR2 as YYEEEE. The CDR3 runs 14 residues. The CDR3 sequence: CASSLRYIPYEQYF. Written as DNA, the CDR3 is TGTGCCAGCAGCTTGCGTTACATCCCCTACGAGCAGTACTTC. Full variable domain (outside the CDR3, taken from reference TRBV5-6 and TRBJ2-7): DAGVTQSPTHLIKTRGQQVTLRCSPKSGHDTVSWYQQALGQGPQFIFQYYEEEERQRGNFPDRFSGHQFPNYSSELNVNALLLGDSALYLCASSLRYIPYEQYFGPGTRLTVT.

The chain couples TRBV19 to TRBJ2-5; D not certain. Germline CDR1 is LNHDA and CDR2 is SQIVND (reference sequence). Trimming removed 3 bases from V and 2 bases from J, with 7 bases in between. The CDR3 is 13 amino acids. The CDR3 loop reads CASSIVPQETQYF. DNA for the CDR3: TGTGCCAGTAGTATCGTTCCACAAGAGACCCAGTACTTC.

This clonotype came up many times. This chain links TRBV20-1 with TRBJ2-1; TRBD1 aligns across 7 bases. This CDR3 region has 15 residues. The V gene end was trimmed by 0 bases and the J gene end by 4 bases; junction bases not matched to a gene: 6. Germline lookup yields CDR1 DFQATT and CDR2 SNEGSKA (reference sequence). The CDR3 sequence: CSAREPGTDYNEQFF. The CDR3 bases are TGCAGTGCTAGAGAACCCGGGACAGATTACAATGAGCAGTTCTTC.

This clonotype has only a few counts. The V gene is TRBV21-1, the J gene TRBJ1-2; TRBD1, the table's D call, lacks a check against the DNA. TRBV21-1 is an annotated pseudogene. The CDR3 totals 14 residues. CDR3 loop: CASRRQTTCYGYTF. The CDR3 DNA sequence: TGTGCCAGCAGGAGACAGACTACTTGCTATGGCTACACCTTC.

V usage is TRBV6-4 and J usage is TRBJ2-1; the match to TRBD2 covers 11 bases. CDR1 MRHNA and CDR2 SNTAGT come from the germline V gene. With V trimmed by 9 bases and J by 5 bases, 3 bases remained unmatched. The CDR3 extends over 13 amino acids. CDR3 region: CARILAGDNEQFF. CDR3 nucleotides: TGTGCCAGGATACTAGCGGGGGACAATGAGCAGTTCTTC.

The chain carries TRBV12-3 or TRBV12-4 and TRBJ2-6, with D maybe TRBD1 (5 bases). Trimming stripped 0 bases from V and 2 bases from J, with 5 bases between. CDR3 length: 15 amino acids. CDR3 protein: CASSLATAGANVLTF. The CDR3 DNA is TGTGCCAGCAGTTTAGCGACAGCTGGGGCCAACGTCCTGACTTTC.

This clonotype was seen more than once but under ten times. J is TRBJ2-7 and V is TRBV12-3 or TRBV12-4; TRBD1 aligns across 7 bases. The V and J ends lost 8 bases and 5 bases, in that order; junction bases with no gene match: 9. This CDR3 comprises 13 residues. The CDR3 nucleotides are TGTGCCAGCCTCAGACAGGGTCTCGACGAGCAGTACTTC. Amino acid sequence: CASLRQGLDEQYF.